This TCR beta chain was recovered during a study of blood T cells in healthy people across ages. Together with a sample-barcoded 5' primer, a J-beta primer mix was included in a second PCR lasting roughly 6 to 12 cycles. One entry per CDR3 protein results from TCRdb running MiXCR on the 5' RACE reads. The table has approximately 1,100,000 distinct CDR3 sequences, more than 35% seen once. The study, taken as a whole, reports: Investigators treated diversity estimates from one million T cells as underestimates.

Trimming cost V 4 bases and J 6 bases; bases outside gene matches: 9. Looked up from germline, CDR1 is SGHDT and CDR2 is YYEEEE. This CDR3 spans 15 amino acids. Every participating donor contributed approximately 10 milliliters of peripheral blood through a draw. Points on this clonotype: The antigen is not known.

The origin of this receptor is a woman between 55 and 75 years old in good health. The chain combines TRBV5-6 with TRBJ2-1; 8 bases fit TRBD1. The sample taken for sequencing was blood. The CDR3 region has the DNA TGTGCCAGCAGCCAGGGGACAGGAGGGGGCAATGAGCAGTTCTTC. Its translation is CASSQGTGGGNEQFF.